The 5 T cell receptor beta chains below come from one sample, sequenced in a study of CD8+ T cells in alopecia areata. RNA was extracted and reverse transcribed into cDNA as the sequencing template. Profiling relied on immunoSEQ multiplex PCR, and the TCRdb table lists in-frame clones only, not all of them. The sample contains about 300,000 clones, 58% of which appear only once. Documented treatment: oral pan-JAK inhibitor, 5-10 mg twice daily. Sequenced material: CD4+ T cells sorted from blood, taken at week 24, from a patient treated with tofacitinib. Source of these receptors: a human donor with alopecia areata.

The chain employs TRBV5-1 and TRBJ2-7, with 11 bases identical to TRBD1. V shed 4 bases and J 4 bases; nucleotides not matched to a gene: 4. The germline V gene encodes CDR1 SGHRS and CDR2 YFSETQ. CDR3 size: 14 residues. The CDR3 DNA follows: TGCGCCAGCAGCCGGACAGGGGGCGCGTACGAGCAGTACTTC. Translation: CASSRTGGAYEQYF.

V is TRBV5-4 and J is TRBJ1-1; D is perhaps TRBD1 (5 bases). Germline V gene data show CDR1 as SGHNT and CDR2 as YYREEE (reference sequence). The V end lost 0 bases, the J end lost 0 bases, and 9 bases lay between the germline ends. The CDR3 loop spans 15 amino acids. The CDR3 nucleotides read TGTGCCAGCAGCTTGGCCTCAGGGATGAACACTGAAGCTTTCTTT. Translation gives CASSLASGMNTEAFF.

The chain couples TRBV27 to TRBJ2-3, with D tentatively TRBD1 (6 bases). The CDR3 extends over 15 amino acids. Trimming stripped 3 bases from V and 2 bases from J, with 12 bases between. CDR1 and CDR2 (germline): MNHEY, SMNVEV (reference sequence). CDR3 protein: CASSLFQGNTDTQYF. The CDR3 bases are TGTGCCAGCAGTTTGTTCCAGGGGAACACAGATACGCAGTATTTT.

The rearrangement joins TRBV25-1 to TRBJ1-2; possible D gene TRBD1, 6 bases. The CDR3 totals 14 residues. With 5 bases removed from V and 6 bases from J, the gap between germline ends came to 16 bases. Germline V CDR1 and CDR2: MGHDK, SYGVNS. The DNA of the CDR3 is TGTGCCAGCAGTAGACTCCAGGGGCTCGATGGCTACACCTTC. Encoded protein: CASSRLQGLDGYTF.

This clone appeared a few times. The chain couples TRBV7-9 to TRBJ1-2, with 7 bases aligning to TRBD1. V gave up 5 bases and J gave up 8 bases; unmatched junction bases: 14. This CDR3 spans 15 amino acids. In germline, CDR1 is SEHNR, CDR2 FQNEAQ (reference sequence). The CDR3 coding sequence is TGTGCCAGCAGCCCGTCCAGCAACAGGGGAGGCGGCTACACCTTC. Translated: CASSPSSNRGGGYTF.